This T cell receptor beta chain came from a study of tumour-infiltrating T cells in Burkitt lymphoma. Profiling relied on immunoSEQ multiplex PCR, and the TCRdb table lists in-frame clones only, not all of them. Seen here are about 14,000 clones, about 85% observed once, and the top ten hold 1.4% to 1.5%. Trimming took off 5 bases at V and 7 bases at J, with 6 bases between the two ends. CDR1 is SNHLY, CDR2 FYNNEI, per germline. The CDR3 is 10 amino acids. The chain links TRBV2 to TRBJ2-7; unclear D gene. The TCR was taken from a human donor with diffuse large B-cell lymphoma. Sequenced sample: tumor tissue. The CDR3 DNA follows: TGTGCCAGCAGTACCTCTGAGCAGTACTTC. Amino acid sequence: CASSTSEQYF.